The 13 T cell receptor beta chains listed next were all sequenced from one sample in a study of breast tumors, draining lymph nodes, adjacent tissues. Breast cancer patients provided tissue from their axillary draining lymph nodes. MiXCR, run by TCRdb on the multiplex PCR reads, gives a single entry per CDR3 protein. The table includes approximately 170,000 distinct CDR3 sequences, roughly 30% detected once. The material sequenced was axillary lymph node tissue. These receptors were obtained from a female donor with breast cancer. Some clones in this sample may be carry-over from other donors' samples.

This clonotype was observed at least ten times. The rearrangement links TRBV6-5 to TRBJ2-7; TRBD2 is a possible D gene (5 bases). Germline-derived CDR1 and CDR2 are MNHEY and SVGAGI. The CDR3 runs 13 residues. Trimming removed 6 bases at V and 6 bases at J, with 15 bases between. The CDR3 nucleotides are TGTGCCAGCAGGAACCCGTCGGGATCCGAGCAGTACTTC. As protein: CASRNPSGSEQYF.

The V call is TRBV29-1, the J call TRBJ1-1; D may be TRBD1 (5 bases). In germline, CDR1 is SQVTM, CDR2 ANQGSEA. The CDR3 covers 13 residues. Trimming shortened V by 4 bases and J by 2 bases, and 11 bases separated the two germline ends. The CDR3 spells CSVVGRENTEAFF. The CDR3 DNA follows: TGCAGCGTTGTGGGGCGGGAAAACACTGAAGCTTTCTTT. The whole variable domain, remainder taken from reference TRBV29-1 and TRBJ1-1, is SAVISQKPSRDICQRGTSLTIQCQVDSQVTMMFWYRQQPGQSLTLIATANQGSEATYESGFVIDKFPISRPNLTFSTLTVSNMSPEDSSIYLCSVVGRENTEAFFGQGTRLTVV.

This clonotype was detected many times. The gene calls are TRBV7-8 and TRBJ1-6; no definite D call. This CDR3 is built from 15 residues. Germline V lookup: CDR1 SGHVS, CDR2 FQNEAQ. V lost 1 base and J lost 9, with 13 bases in between. In DNA form, the CDR3 reads TGTGCCAGCAGCTTAGTAGTCCAGGCGGGTTCACCCCTCCACTTT. This codes for CASSLVVQAGSPLHF.

This clonotype was seen a handful of times. The V call is TRBV12-3 or TRBV12-4, the J call TRBJ2-4, with D maybe TRBD1 (6 bases). This CDR3 has 13 residues. Trimming took off 5 bases at V and 4 bases at J, with 9 bases between the two ends. CDR3 in amino acids: CASSTQGKNIQYF. In nucleotides, the CDR3 is TGTGCCAGCAGTACCCAGGGGAAAAACATTCAGTACTTC.

There are many counts of this clonotype. J is TRBJ1-2 and V is TRBV5-1; D remains unclear. This CDR3 has 13 residues. Germline values: CDR1 SGHRS, CDR2 YFSETQ. V lost 1 base and J 6 bases, leaving 10 bases between the germline ends. The CDR3 is CASSLSGSDGYTF. CDR3 nucleotide sequence: TGCGCCAGCAGCTTGTCGGGCAGCGATGGCTACACCTTC.

In this sample, this clonotype turned up many times. This chain connects TRBV14 to TRBJ2-2; 11 nucleotides match TRBD1. V lost 4 bases, J lost 3 bases, and 7 bases stayed unmatched. The CDR3 extends over 17 amino acids. Germline CDR1 and CDR2: SGHDN and FVKESK. The CDR3 DNA sequence: TGTGCCAGCAGCCCCGTACCGGGACAGGGGGACACCGGGGAGCTGTTTTTT. This translates into CASSPVPGQGDTGELFF.

This clonotype was detected ten times or more. The chain recombines TRBV6-5 with TRBJ2-7; D is ambiguous. CDR1 is MNHEY and CDR2 is SVGAGI in the germline V gene. Trimming stripped 6 bases from V and 4 bases from J, with 7 bases between. The CDR3 covers 11 residues. The CDR3 sequence: CASSNAYEQYF. Here the CDR3 DNA reads TGTGCCAGCAGCAATGCGTACGAGCAGTACTTC.

This chain links TRBV29-1 with TRBJ2-3; the match to TRBD2 covers 7 bases. The CDR3 runs 13 residues. Germline trimming cut 6 bases from V and 4 bases from J; bases unmatched to any gene: 7. CDR1 and CDR2 from the germline V gene are SQVTM and ANQGSEA. Here the CDR3 reads CSVERDSSDTQYF. The CDR3 coding sequence is TGCAGCGTGGAGCGGGATAGCTCAGATACGCAGTATTTT.

This sequence joins TRBV6-2 or TRBV6-3 and TRBJ2-7; D uncertain. The V end was cut by 5 bases, the J end by 7 bases, with 18 bases between. Per the germline V gene, CDR1 is MNHEY and CDR2 is SVGEGT. This CDR3 contains 14 residues. The CDR3 spells CASSPPGGPVEQYF. CDR3 DNA sequence: TGTGCCAGCAGTCCGCCGGGCGGTCCGGTTGAGCAGTACTTC.

This clonotype was recorded a few times. A single base separates this from a much larger clone, so it may be a read error. This CDR3 fails to terminate in the conserved phenylalanine or tryptophan, so it likely reflects a read error. The chain links TRBV7-9 to TRBJ2-5; 8 nucleotides line up with TRBD2. CDR1 is SEHNR, CDR2 FQNEAQ, per germline (reference sequence). This CDR3 is built from 14 residues. V dropped 11 bases and J dropped 4; count of bases not matched to a gene: 12. CDR3 sequence: CAGGREGVAETQYL. The CDR3 bases are TGTGCCGGGGGACGGGAGGGAGTAGCAGAGACCCAGTACCTC.

This clonotype turned up a few times. Just one base apart from a much larger clone, this may be a read error. The V call is TRBV13, the J call TRBJ2-7; D is undetermined. With 5 bases removed from V and 2 bases from J, the gap between germline ends came to 4 bases. Germline V gene lookup returns CDR1 PRHDT and CDR2 FYEKMQ (reference sequence). CDR3 length: 11 amino acids. CDR3 DNA: TGTGCCAGCAGCCTCCCCTACGAGCAGTACTTC. It codes for CASSLPYEQYF.

This clonotype occurred many times. The chain uses TRBV5-5 and TRBJ1-2; 8 bases are a match to TRBD1. Germline V gene data show CDR1 as SGHKS and CDR2 as YYEKEE (reference sequence). The CDR3 extends over 15 amino acids. V lost 5 bases and J lost 1; bases outside the gene matches: 7. Written as DNA, the CDR3 is TGTGCCAGCAGTCTGACAGGGGACCTTAACTATGGCTACACCTTC. Amino acid sequence: CASSLTGDLNYGYTF.

This rearrangement joins TRBV5-1 to TRBJ1-1, with a weak D call TRBD1 (6 bases). The germline V gene encodes CDR1 SGHRS and CDR2 YFSETQ. V lost 4 bases to trimming and J lost 0 bases, with 16 bases between them. This CDR3 spans 16 amino acids. CDR3 sequence reads: CASSNEGGHLNTEAFF. In DNA form, the CDR3 reads TGCGCCAGCAGCAACGAGGGGGGACACCTGAACACTGAAGCTTTCTTT.